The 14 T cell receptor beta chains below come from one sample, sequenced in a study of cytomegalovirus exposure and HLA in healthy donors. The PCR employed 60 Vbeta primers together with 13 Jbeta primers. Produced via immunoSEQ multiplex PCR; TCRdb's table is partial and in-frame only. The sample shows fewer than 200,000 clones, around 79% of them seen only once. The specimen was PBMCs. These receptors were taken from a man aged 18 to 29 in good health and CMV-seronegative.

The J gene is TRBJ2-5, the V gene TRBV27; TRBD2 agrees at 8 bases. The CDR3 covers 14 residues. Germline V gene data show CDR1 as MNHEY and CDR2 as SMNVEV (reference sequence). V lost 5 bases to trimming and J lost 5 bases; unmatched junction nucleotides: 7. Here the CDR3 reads CASSPRGGAETQYF. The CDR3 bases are TGTGCCAGCAGTCCCCGGGGGGGGGCGGAGACCCAGTACTTC.

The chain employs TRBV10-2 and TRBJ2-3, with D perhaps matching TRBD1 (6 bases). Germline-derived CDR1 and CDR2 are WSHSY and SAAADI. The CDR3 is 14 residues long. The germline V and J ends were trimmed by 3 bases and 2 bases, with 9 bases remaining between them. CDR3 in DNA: TGCGCCAGCAGTGAACAGGGCAACACAGATACGCAGTATTTT. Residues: CASSEQGNTDTQYF.

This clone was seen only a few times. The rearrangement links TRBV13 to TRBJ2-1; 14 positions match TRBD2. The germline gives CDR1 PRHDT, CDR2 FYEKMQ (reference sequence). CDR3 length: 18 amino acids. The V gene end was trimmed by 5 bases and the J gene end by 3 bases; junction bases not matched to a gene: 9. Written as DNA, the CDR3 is TGTGCCAGCAGCATAAAACCGGGACTAGCGGGGGTCTACAATGAGCAGTTCTTC. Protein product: CASSIKPGLAGVYNEQFF.

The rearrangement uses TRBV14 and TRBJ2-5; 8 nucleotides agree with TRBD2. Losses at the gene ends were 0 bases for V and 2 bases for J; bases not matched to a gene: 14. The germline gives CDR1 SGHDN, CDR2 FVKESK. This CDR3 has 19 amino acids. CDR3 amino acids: CASSQEGLDGRGSQETQYF. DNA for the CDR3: TGTGCCAGCAGCCAAGAAGGTCTAGACGGGAGGGGCTCTCAAGAGACCCAGTACTTC.

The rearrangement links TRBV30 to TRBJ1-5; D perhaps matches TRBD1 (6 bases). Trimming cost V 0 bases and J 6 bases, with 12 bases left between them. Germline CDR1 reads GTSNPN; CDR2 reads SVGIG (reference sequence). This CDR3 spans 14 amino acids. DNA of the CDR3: TGTGCCTGGAGTGTACCGGTCAGGGGTCAGCCCCAGCATTTT. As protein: CAWSVPVRGQPQHF.

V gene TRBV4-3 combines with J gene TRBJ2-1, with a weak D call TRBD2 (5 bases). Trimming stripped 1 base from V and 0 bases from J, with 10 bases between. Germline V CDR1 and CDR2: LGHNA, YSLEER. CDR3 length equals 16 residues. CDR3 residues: CASSQGWGVSYNEQFF. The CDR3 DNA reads TGCGCCAGCAGCCAAGGTTGGGGAGTCTCCTACAATGAGCAGTTCTTC.

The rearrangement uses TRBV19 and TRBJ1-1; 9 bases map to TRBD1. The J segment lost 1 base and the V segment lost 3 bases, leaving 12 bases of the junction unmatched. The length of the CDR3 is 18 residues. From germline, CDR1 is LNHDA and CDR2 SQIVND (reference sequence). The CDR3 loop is CASSIGVWDRERNTEAFF. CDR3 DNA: TGTGCCAGTAGTATTGGGGTTTGGGACAGGGAAAGGAACACTGAAGCTTTCTTT. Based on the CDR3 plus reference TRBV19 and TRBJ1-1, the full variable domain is DGGITQSPKYLFRKEGQNVTLSCEQNLNHDAMYWYRQDPGQGLRLIYYSQIVNDFQKGDIAEGYSVSREKKESFPLTVTSAQKNPTAFYLCASSIGVWDRERNTEAFFGQGTRLTVV.

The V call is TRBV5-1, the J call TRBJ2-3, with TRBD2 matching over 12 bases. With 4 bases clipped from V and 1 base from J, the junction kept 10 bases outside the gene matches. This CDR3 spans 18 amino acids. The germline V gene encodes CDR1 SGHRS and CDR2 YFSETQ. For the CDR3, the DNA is TGCGCCAGCAGCCCCCTAGCGGGAGGGTTGAGTGGCACAGATACGCAGTATTTT. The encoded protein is CASSPLAGGLSGTDTQYF.

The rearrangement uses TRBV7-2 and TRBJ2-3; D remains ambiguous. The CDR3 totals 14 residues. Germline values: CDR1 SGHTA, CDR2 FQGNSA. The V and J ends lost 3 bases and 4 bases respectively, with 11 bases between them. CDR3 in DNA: TGTGCCAGCAGCTTTAGCTTCCAATCAGATACGCAGTATTTT. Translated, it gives CASSFSFQSDTQYF. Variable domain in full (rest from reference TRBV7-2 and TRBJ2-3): GAGVSQSPSNKVTEKGKDVELRCDPISGHTALYWYRQSLGQGLEFLIYFQGNSAPDKSGLPSDRFSAERTGGSVSTLTIQRTQQEDSAVYLCASSFSFQSDTQYFGPGTRLTVL.

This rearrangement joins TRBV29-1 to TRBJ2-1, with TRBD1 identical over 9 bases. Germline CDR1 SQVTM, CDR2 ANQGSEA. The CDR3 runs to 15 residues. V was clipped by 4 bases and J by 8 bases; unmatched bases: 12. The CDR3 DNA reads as TGCAGCGTTGGGGGTACAGGGGGCTATAGCGATGAGCAGTTCTTC. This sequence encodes CSVGGTGGYSDEQFF.

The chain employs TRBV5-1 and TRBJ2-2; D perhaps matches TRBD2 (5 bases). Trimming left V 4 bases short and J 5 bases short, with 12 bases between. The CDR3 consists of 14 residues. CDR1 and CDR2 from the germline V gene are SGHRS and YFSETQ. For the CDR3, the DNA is TGCGCCAGCAGCCTTAGGACTGAGACCGGGGAGCTGTTTTTT. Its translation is CASSLRTETGELFF.

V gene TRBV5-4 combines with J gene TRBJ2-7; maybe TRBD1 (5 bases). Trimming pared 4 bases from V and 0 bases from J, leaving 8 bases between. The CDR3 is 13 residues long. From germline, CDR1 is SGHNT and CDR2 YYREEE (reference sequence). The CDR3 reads CASSHRYSYEQYF. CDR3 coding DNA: TGTGCCAGCAGCCACAGGTACTCCTACGAGCAGTACTTC.

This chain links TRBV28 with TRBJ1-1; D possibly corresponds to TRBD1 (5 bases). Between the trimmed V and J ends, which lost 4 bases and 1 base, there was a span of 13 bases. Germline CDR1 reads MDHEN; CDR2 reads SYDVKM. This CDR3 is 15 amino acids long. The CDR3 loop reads CASSSGGEGNTEAFF. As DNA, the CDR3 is TGTGCCAGCAGTTCCGGGGGGGAGGGGAACACTGAAGCTTTCTTT.

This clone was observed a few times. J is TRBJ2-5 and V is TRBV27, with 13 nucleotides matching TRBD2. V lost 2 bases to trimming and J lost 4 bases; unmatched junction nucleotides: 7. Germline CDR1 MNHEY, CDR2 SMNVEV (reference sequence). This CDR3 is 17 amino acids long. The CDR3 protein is CASSLRGLAGERETQYF. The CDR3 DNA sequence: TGTGCCAGCAGTTTACGTGGACTAGCGGGAGAGCGAGAGACCCAGTACTTC.